Listed below are T cell receptor beta chains from one sample, sequenced in a study of OX40 agonist ivuxolimab in advanced cancers. Produced via immunoSEQ multiplex PCR; TCRdb's table is partial and in-frame only. Of tens of thousands of clones in the sample, approximately 80% were seen once. The source material was CD4+ or CD8+ T cells sorted from blood, sampled in a trial of the OX40 agonist ivuxolimab. These receptors were obtained from an adult with an advanced solid tumor such as melanoma, head and neck, liver or kidney cancer. Each CDR3 is given with its conserved first and last residue. Each record gives: V gene, clone size, D gene, J gene, CDR3 DNA, CDR3 protein. The D gene is left open where the match is weak. Size values are once, few and many counts, or a class for expanded clones, and some rows have none.

>TRBV10-1|few|.|TRBJ1-1
TGCGCCAGCAGTGAACAGCTTGGTGGCTCTGAAGCTTTCTTT
CASSEQLGGSEAFF
>TRBV4-1|.|.|TRBJ1-3
TGCGCCAGCAGCCAAGATATGACCTCGTATGGCAACACCATATATTTT
CASSQDMTSYGNTIYF
>TRBV28|.|TRBD1|TRBJ2-3
TGTGCCAGCGGAACAGGGGGCGCAGATACGCAGTATTTT
CASGTGGADTQYF
>TRBV9|.|.|TRBJ2-3
TGTGCCAGCAGCGTAGGAGGGAGTACAGATACGCAGTATTTT
CASSVGGSTDTQYF
>TRBV7-8|.|.|TRBJ1-4
TGTGCCAGCAGCTTAGTAGGGGGAACTAATGAAAAACTGTTTTTT
CASSLVGGTNEKLFF
>TRBV14|.|.|TRBJ1-6
TGTGCCAGCAGACTGAGGGGGTTTAATTCACCCCTCCACTTT
CASRLRGFNSPLHF
>TRBV5-4|.|TRBD2|TRBJ2-5
TGTGCCAGCAGCCGGGGGGGCCCAGAAGAGACCCAGTACTTC
CASSRGGPEETQYF
>TRBV27|.|TRBD2|TRBJ2-7
TGTGCCAGCAGTTCCCCGGGACTAGCGGGAGCGGGACCCTACGAGCAGTACTTC
CASSSPGLAGAGPYEQYF
>TRBV29-1|.|TRBD2|TRBJ2-7
TGCAGCGTTGCAGTACTAGCGGGACTACCCTACGAGCAGTACTTC
CSVAVLAGLPYEQYF
>TRBV5-1|.|TRBD1|TRBJ2-7
TGCGCCAGCAGTTTGTTACCGGGACAGGGCTACGAGCAGTACTTC
CASSLLPGQGYEQYF
>TRBV19|.|TRBD1|TRBJ1-1
TGTGCCAGTAGTCTCGGGACAGACGGGGCTGAAGCTTTCTTT
CASSLGTDGAEAFF
>TRBV19|.|.|TRBJ1-5
TGTGCCAGTAGTGCGACGGACGCGCCCAATCAGCCCCAGCATTTT
CASSATDAPNQPQHF
>TRBV5-1|.|TRBD2|TRBJ2-5
TGCGCCAGCAGCCTAACAACTCCGGGGGGGGAGACCCAGTACTTC
CASSLTTPGGETQYF
>TRBV4-3|once|TRBD1|TRBJ2-7
TGCGCCAGCAGTCAAAGGGCGGGACAGGGAACTCACGAGCAGTACTTC
CASSQRAGQGTHEQYF